Listed below are T cell receptor beta chains from one sample, sequenced in a study of CD8+ T cells in alopecia areata. The data were produced by immunoSEQ multiplex PCR, yet TCRdb's version contains in-frame clones alone and is incomplete. In the table there are about 130,000 clones, roughly 50% of which are singletons. The specimen comprised CD8+ T cells sorted from blood, sampled at week 0. These receptors were taken from a human donor with alopecia areata. CDR3s include the opening cysteine and the closing phenylalanine or tryptophan. Fields, in order: CDR3 protein, CDR3 DNA, J gene, V gene, D gene, clone size. D genes are given only for firm matches. Part of the rows lack a size; the others show once, few, many or a class for expanded clones.

cdr3_aa: CASSLETEAFF
cdr3_nt: TGTGCCAGCAGCTTGGAAACTGAAGCTTTCTTT
j_call: TRBJ1-1
v_call: TRBV5-4
d_call: .
clone_size: .

cdr3_aa: CASSSEGEKLFF
cdr3_nt: TGTGCCAGCAGTTCAGAGGGCGAAAAACTGTTTTTT
j_call: TRBJ1-4
v_call: TRBV13
d_call: .
clone_size: few

cdr3_aa: CASSRRITGELFF
cdr3_nt: TGTGCCAGCAGCCGTAGGATCACCGGGGAGCTGTTTTTT
j_call: TRBJ2-2
v_call: TRBV7-6
d_call: .
clone_size: .

cdr3_aa: CASSGGTEGETQYF
cdr3_nt: TGTGCCAGCAGCGGCGGGACAGAAGGGGAGACCCAGTACTTC
j_call: TRBJ2-5
v_call: TRBV27
d_call: .
clone_size: few

cdr3_aa: CASSLQSPLTGDNSPLHF
cdr3_nt: TGTGCCAGCAGTTTACAATCCCCCCTGACAGGGGATAATTCACCCCTCCACTTT
j_call: TRBJ1-6
v_call: TRBV27
d_call: TRBD1
clone_size: .

cdr3_aa: CASSPETSTYNEQFF
cdr3_nt: TGTGCCAGCAGCCCTGAGACTAGTACCTACAATGAGCAGTTCTTC
j_call: TRBJ2-1
v_call: TRBV5-6
d_call: .
clone_size: .

cdr3_aa: CASSLQGEKLFF
cdr3_nt: TGTGCCAGCAGCCTCCAAGGTGAAAAACTGTTTTTT
j_call: TRBJ1-4
v_call: TRBV13
d_call: .
clone_size: .

cdr3_aa: CASSPRLKETQYF
cdr3_nt: TGCGCCAGCAGCCCCAGGTTAAAAGAGACCCAGTACTTC
j_call: TRBJ2-5
v_call: TRBV5-1
d_call: .
clone_size: .

cdr3_aa: CAISAPGLDPATDTQYF
cdr3_nt: TGTGCCATCAGCGCGCCGGGTTTAGATCCGGCTACAGATACGCAGTATTTT
j_call: TRBJ2-3
v_call: TRBV10-3
d_call: .
clone_size: few

cdr3_aa: CASSYSWGNTEAFF
cdr3_nt: TGTGCCAGCAGTTACTCATGGGGGAACACTGAAGCTTTCTTT
j_call: TRBJ1-1
v_call: TRBV6-4
d_call: .
clone_size: few

cdr3_aa: CAISEDSFYEQYF
cdr3_nt: TGTGCCATCAGTGAGGACAGTTTCTACGAGCAGTACTTC
j_call: TRBJ2-7
v_call: TRBV10-3
d_call: .
clone_size: few

cdr3_aa: CASSQEGISGANVLTF
cdr3_nt: TGCGCCAGCAGCCAAGAGGGCATCTCTGGGGCCAACGTCCTGACTTTC
j_call: TRBJ2-6
v_call: TRBV4-3
d_call: .
clone_size: many

cdr3_aa: CASSTQGHTEAFF
cdr3_nt: TGTGCCAGCAGCACACAGGGTCACACTGAAGCTTTCTTT
j_call: TRBJ1-1
v_call: TRBV7-9
d_call: .
clone_size: few

cdr3_aa: CASSQARGSSGANVLTF
cdr3_nt: TGTGCCAGCAGTCAAGCCAGGGGTAGCTCTGGGGCCAACGTCCTGACTTTC
j_call: TRBJ2-6
v_call: TRBV11-2
d_call: .
clone_size: few

cdr3_aa: CASSLSGRHEGNQPQHF
cdr3_nt: TGTGCCAGCAGTTTATCGGGGCGCCACGAGGGCAATCAGCCCCAGCATTTT
j_call: TRBJ1-5
v_call: TRBV27
d_call: .
clone_size: few

cdr3_aa: CAWSLAGGPKETQYF
cdr3_nt: TGTGCCTGGAGTTTAGCGGGGGGGCCGAAAGAGACCCAGTACTTC
j_call: TRBJ2-5
v_call: TRBV30
d_call: TRBD2
clone_size: .

cdr3_aa: CASSIREGTDTQYF
cdr3_nt: TGTGCCAGCAGCATAAGGGAGGGAACAGATACGCAGTATTTT
j_call: TRBJ2-3
v_call: TRBV9
d_call: TRBD2
clone_size: .

cdr3_aa: CASSEAGGAFEQFF
cdr3_nt: TGTGCCAGCAGTGAAGCAGGCGGAGCATTTGAGCAGTTCTTC
j_call: TRBJ2-1
v_call: TRBV6-1
d_call: .
clone_size: few

cdr3_aa: CASTSGAMNTEAFF
cdr3_nt: TGTGCCAGCACCTCCGGTGCTATGAACACTGAAGCTTTCTTT
j_call: TRBJ1-1
v_call: TRBV6-5
d_call: .
clone_size: .

cdr3_aa: CASSPYTDTQYF
cdr3_nt: TGTGCCAGCAGCCCTTACACAGATACGCAGTATTTT
j_call: TRBJ2-3
v_call: TRBV13
d_call: .
clone_size: .

cdr3_aa: CASSDSGGADTQYF
cdr3_nt: TGTGCCAGCAGTGACAGCGGGGGGGCAGATACGCAGTATTTT
j_call: TRBJ2-3
v_call: TRBV6-6
d_call: TRBD2
clone_size: .

cdr3_aa: CASSLGAGVTYEQYF
cdr3_nt: TGTGCCAGCAGCTTAGGAGCGGGGGTCACCTACGAGCAGTACTTC
j_call: TRBJ2-7
v_call: TRBV7-2
d_call: TRBD2
clone_size: .

cdr3_aa: CAWTVVNTEAFF
cdr3_nt: TGTGCCTGGACGGTGGTGAACACTGAAGCTTTCTTT
j_call: TRBJ1-1
v_call: TRBV30
d_call: .
clone_size: .

cdr3_aa: CASLRDTGELFF
cdr3_nt: TGTGCTAGTTTACGGGACACCGGGGAGCTGTTTTTT
j_call: TRBJ2-2
v_call: TRBV12-5
d_call: .
clone_size: few

cdr3_aa: CASSLTGMEETQYF
cdr3_nt: TGTGCCAGCAGTTTGACAGGGATGGAAGAGACCCAGTACTTC
j_call: TRBJ2-5
v_call: TRBV6-5
d_call: TRBD1
clone_size: .

cdr3_aa: CASRTSGGGNEQFF
cdr3_nt: TGTGCCAGCCGGACTAGCGGGGGAGGAAATGAGCAGTTCTTC
j_call: TRBJ2-1
v_call: TRBV25-1
d_call: TRBD2
clone_size: .

cdr3_aa: CASCLGDTGELFF
cdr3_nt: TGTGCCAGCTGTCTCGGGGACACCGGGGAGCTGTTTTTT
j_call: TRBJ2-2
v_call: TRBV2
d_call: .
clone_size: .

cdr3_aa: CAWSVPEHRMNTEAFF
cdr3_nt: TGTGCCTGGAGTGTACCCGAACACCGAATGAACACTGAAGCTTTCTTT
j_call: TRBJ1-1
v_call: TRBV30
d_call: .
clone_size: few

cdr3_aa: CAIGAGANVLTF
cdr3_nt: TGTGCCATAGGGGCTGGGGCCAACGTCCTGACTTTC
j_call: TRBJ2-6
v_call: TRBV10-3
d_call: .
clone_size: .

cdr3_aa: CASQGTANNEQFF
cdr3_nt: TGTGCCAGCCAGGGGACAGCCAACAATGAGCAGTTCTTC
j_call: TRBJ2-1
v_call: TRBV2
d_call: TRBD1
clone_size: few

cdr3_aa: CASSLGLAGEPQYF
cdr3_nt: TGTGCCAGCAGCTTAGGACTAGCGGGGGAGCCCCAGTACTTC
j_call: TRBJ2-5
v_call: TRBV13
d_call: TRBD2
clone_size: few

cdr3_aa: CASSNSDLYGYTF
cdr3_nt: TGTGCCAGCAGTAACTCGGACCTCTATGGCTACACCTTC
j_call: TRBJ1-2
v_call: TRBV2
d_call: .
clone_size: .

cdr3_aa: CASSPRTDPDTQYF
cdr3_nt: TGTGCCAGCAGCCCAAGGACTGATCCAGATACGCAGTATTTT
j_call: TRBJ2-3
v_call: TRBV13
d_call: .
clone_size: once

cdr3_aa: CASSVDMGGYTF
cdr3_nt: TGTGCCAGCAGCGTAGATATGGGCGGCTACACCTTC
j_call: TRBJ1-2
v_call: TRBV9
d_call: .
clone_size: once

cdr3_aa: CASSLDVSTNYGYTF
cdr3_nt: TGTGCCAGCAGCTTGGATGTCAGTACTAACTATGGCTACACCTTC
j_call: TRBJ1-2
v_call: TRBV5-6
d_call: .
clone_size: .

cdr3_aa: CASSLVVPTQETQYF
cdr3_nt: TGTGCCAGCAGTCTAGTCGTACCTACCCAAGAGACCCAGTACTTC
j_call: TRBJ2-5
v_call: TRBV7-9
d_call: .
clone_size: .

cdr3_aa: CASSPDQGPTYEQYF
cdr3_nt: TGTGCCAGCTCACCAGATCAGGGGCCTACCTACGAGCAGTACTTC
j_call: TRBJ2-7
v_call: TRBV18
d_call: .
clone_size: .

cdr3_aa: CSTLSGTGLYNEQFF
cdr3_nt: TGCAGCACACTCTCCGGGACAGGTCTTTACAATGAGCAGTTCTTC
j_call: TRBJ2-1
v_call: TRBV29-1
d_call: TRBD1
clone_size: once

cdr3_aa: CASSQDGRAYNEQFF
cdr3_nt: TGTGCCAGCAGCCAAGATGGCCGAGCCTACAATGAGCAGTTCTTC
j_call: TRBJ2-1
v_call: TRBV4-2
d_call: .
clone_size: .

cdr3_aa: CASSQGITSGRSYEQYF
cdr3_nt: TGCGCCAGCAGCCAAGGAATTACTAGCGGGCGTTCCTACGAGCAGTACTTC
j_call: TRBJ2-7
v_call: TRBV4-1
d_call: TRBD2
clone_size: .

cdr3_aa: CSVNWYGASNEQFF
cdr3_nt: TGCAGCGTTAATTGGTACGGAGCAAGCAATGAGCAGTTCTTC
j_call: TRBJ2-1
v_call: TRBV29-1
d_call: .
clone_size: .

cdr3_aa: CASSLNEDGQETQYF
cdr3_nt: TGCGCCAGCAGCTTGAATGAGGACGGACAAGAGACCCAGTACTTC
j_call: TRBJ2-5
v_call: TRBV5-1
d_call: .
clone_size: .

cdr3_aa: CASSEISGLPLEQYF
cdr3_nt: TGTGCCAGCAGTGAAATATCAGGATTACCCCTGGAGCAGTACTTC
j_call: TRBJ2-7
v_call: TRBV25-1
d_call: .
clone_size: once

cdr3_aa: CASSPSETADYEQYF
cdr3_nt: TGTGCCAGCAGCCCCTCAGAGACAGCCGACTACGAGCAGTACTTC
j_call: TRBJ2-7
v_call: TRBV6-4
d_call: .
clone_size: .

cdr3_aa: CASSTGGWEQYF
cdr3_nt: TGTGCCAGCAGCACAGGGGGCTGGGAGCAGTACTTC
j_call: TRBJ2-7
v_call: TRBV5-6
d_call: TRBD1
clone_size: few

cdr3_aa: CASIDRQGDEAFF
cdr3_nt: TGTGCCAGTATCGACCGACAGGGCGACGAAGCTTTCTTT
j_call: TRBJ1-1
v_call: TRBV19
d_call: TRBD1
clone_size: few

cdr3_aa: CASSHGGPYEQYF
cdr3_nt: TGTGCCAGCTCCCACGGGGGACCCTACGAGCAGTACTTC
j_call: TRBJ2-7
v_call: TRBV18
d_call: .
clone_size: .

cdr3_aa: CASSLVRGLNEKLFF
cdr3_nt: TGTGCCAGCAGCTTAGTTCGGGGGTTGAATGAAAAACTGTTTTTT
j_call: TRBJ1-4
v_call: TRBV7-8
d_call: .
clone_size: .

cdr3_aa: CASGGDGNYGYTF
cdr3_nt: TGTGCCAGCGGAGGGGACGGTAACTATGGCTACACCTTC
j_call: TRBJ1-2
v_call: TRBV6-5
d_call: .
clone_size: .

cdr3_aa: CASSQFDGGAPYEQYF
cdr3_nt: TGTGCCAGCAGCCAATTCGACGGGGGCGCGCCCTACGAGCAGTACTTC
j_call: TRBJ2-7
v_call: TRBV13
d_call: .
clone_size: .